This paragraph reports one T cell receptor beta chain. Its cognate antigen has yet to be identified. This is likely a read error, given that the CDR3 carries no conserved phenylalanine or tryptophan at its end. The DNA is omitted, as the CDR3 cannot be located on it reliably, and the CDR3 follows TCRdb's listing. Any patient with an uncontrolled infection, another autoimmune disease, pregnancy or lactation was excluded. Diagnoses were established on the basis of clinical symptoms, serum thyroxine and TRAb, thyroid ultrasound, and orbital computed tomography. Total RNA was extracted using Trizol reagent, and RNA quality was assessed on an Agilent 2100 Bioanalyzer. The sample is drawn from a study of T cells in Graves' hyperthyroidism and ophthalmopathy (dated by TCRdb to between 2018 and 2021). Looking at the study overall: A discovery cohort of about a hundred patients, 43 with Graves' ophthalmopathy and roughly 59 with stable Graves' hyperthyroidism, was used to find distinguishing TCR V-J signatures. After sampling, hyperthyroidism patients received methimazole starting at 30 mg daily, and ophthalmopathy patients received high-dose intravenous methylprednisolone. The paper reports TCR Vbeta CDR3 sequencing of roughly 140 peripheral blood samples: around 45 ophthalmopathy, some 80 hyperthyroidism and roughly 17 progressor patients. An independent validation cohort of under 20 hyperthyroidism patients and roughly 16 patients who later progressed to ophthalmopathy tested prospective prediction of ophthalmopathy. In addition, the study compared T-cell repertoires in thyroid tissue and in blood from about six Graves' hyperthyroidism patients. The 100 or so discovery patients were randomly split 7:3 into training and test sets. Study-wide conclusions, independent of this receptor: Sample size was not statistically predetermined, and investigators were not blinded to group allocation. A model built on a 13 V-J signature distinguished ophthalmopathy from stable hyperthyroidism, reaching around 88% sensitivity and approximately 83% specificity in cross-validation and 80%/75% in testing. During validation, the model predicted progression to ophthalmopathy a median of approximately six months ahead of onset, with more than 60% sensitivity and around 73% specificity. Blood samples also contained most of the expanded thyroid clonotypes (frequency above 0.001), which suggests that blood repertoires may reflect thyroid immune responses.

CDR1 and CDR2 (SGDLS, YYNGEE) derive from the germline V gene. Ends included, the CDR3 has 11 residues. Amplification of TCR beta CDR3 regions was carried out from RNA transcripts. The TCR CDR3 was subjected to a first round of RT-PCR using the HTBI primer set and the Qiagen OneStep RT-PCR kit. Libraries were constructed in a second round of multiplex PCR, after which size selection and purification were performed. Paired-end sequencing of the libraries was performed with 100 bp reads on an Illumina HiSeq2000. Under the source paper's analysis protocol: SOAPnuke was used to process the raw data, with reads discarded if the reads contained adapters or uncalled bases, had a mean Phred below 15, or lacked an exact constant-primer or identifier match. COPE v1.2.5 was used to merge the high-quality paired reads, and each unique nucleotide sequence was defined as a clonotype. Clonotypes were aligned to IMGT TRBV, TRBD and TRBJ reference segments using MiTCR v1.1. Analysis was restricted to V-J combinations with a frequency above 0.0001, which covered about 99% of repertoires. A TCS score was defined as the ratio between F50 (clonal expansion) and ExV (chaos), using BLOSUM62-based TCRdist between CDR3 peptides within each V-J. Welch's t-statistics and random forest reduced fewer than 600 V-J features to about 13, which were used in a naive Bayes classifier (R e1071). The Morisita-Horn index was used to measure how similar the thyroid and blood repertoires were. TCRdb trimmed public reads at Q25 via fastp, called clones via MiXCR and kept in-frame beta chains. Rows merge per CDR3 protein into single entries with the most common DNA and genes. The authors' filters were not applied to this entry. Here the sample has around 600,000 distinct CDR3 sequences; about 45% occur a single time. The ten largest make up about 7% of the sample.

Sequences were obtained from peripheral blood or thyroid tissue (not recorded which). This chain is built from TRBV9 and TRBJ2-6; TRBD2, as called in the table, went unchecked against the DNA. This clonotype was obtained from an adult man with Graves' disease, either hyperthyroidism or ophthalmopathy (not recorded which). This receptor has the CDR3 CASSERAGGPP.